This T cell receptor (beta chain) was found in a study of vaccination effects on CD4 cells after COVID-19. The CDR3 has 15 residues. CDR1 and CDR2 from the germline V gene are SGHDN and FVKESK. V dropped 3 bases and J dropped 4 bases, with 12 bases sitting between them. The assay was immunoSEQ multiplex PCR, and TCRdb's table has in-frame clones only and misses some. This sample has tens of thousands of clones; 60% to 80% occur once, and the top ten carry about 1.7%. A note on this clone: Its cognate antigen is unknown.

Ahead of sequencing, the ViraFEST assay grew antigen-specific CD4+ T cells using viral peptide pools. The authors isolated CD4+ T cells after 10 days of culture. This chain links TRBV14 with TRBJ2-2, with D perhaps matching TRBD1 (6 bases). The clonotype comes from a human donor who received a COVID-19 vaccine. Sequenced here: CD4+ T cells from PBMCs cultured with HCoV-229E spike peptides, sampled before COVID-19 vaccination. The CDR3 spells CASSQTQGPTGELFF. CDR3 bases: TGTGCCAGCAGCCAGACACAGGGTCCCACCGGGGAGCTGTTTTTT.